Below, 9 T cell receptor beta chains from the same sample are listed, as sequenced in a study of molecular identifiers for immune sequencing clone quantification. From the PCR reads, TCRdb called clonotypes with MiXCR, one entry per CDR3 protein. Among a few hundred thousand distinct CDR3 sequences listed, roughly 24% were seen once. The material sequenced was naive CD8+ T cells from blood, with Jurkat cell RNA spiked in. Documented subset: FACS-sorted CD8+CD4-CCR7+CD45RA+ naive T cells. The receptors originated from a human donor in good health. Some libraries in this study had Jurkat cell RNA spiked in.

This clonotype was picked up a small number of times. V and J are TRBV19 and TRBJ2-1; D uncertain. CDR3 length: 14 residues. Germline lookup yields CDR1 LNHDA and CDR2 SQIVND (reference sequence). Trimming stripped 7 bases from V and 1 base from J, with 11 bases between. The chain's CDR3 is CASTLPGSYNEQFF. The CDR3 nucleotides are TGTGCCAGTACCTTGCCTGGGTCCTACAATGAGCAGTTCTTC.

The V gene is TRBV7-9, the J gene TRBJ2-5; D remains unclear. Germline lookup yields CDR1 SEHNR and CDR2 FQNEAQ (reference sequence). Trimming removed 5 bases from V and 0 bases from J, with 13 bases in between. CDR3 length equals 15 residues. CDR3 protein: CASSPPGLHQETQYF. The CDR3 DNA reads TGTGCCAGCAGCCCTCCGGGCTTACACCAAGAGACCCAGTACTTC.

This rearrangement joins TRBV28 to TRBJ2-1; D might be TRBD2 (6 bases). Germline CDR1 is MDHEN and CDR2 is SYDVKM. The CDR3 totals 15 residues. V lost 8 bases to trimming and J lost 0 bases, with 14 bases between them. CDR3 sequence: CASALGLSSYNEQFF. The CDR3 DNA reads as TGTGCCAGCGCCCTGGGACTTAGCTCCTACAATGAGCAGTTCTTC.

This clonotype was counted many times. V and J are TRBV7-2 and TRBJ2-3, with 7 bases that match TRBD1. There are 15 residues in the CDR3. The ends lost 3 bases at V and 0 bases at J; junction bases unmatched: 3. Germline V gives CDR1 SGHTA, CDR2 FQGNSA. This CDR3 is CASSFGTVSTDTQYF. The DNA for the CDR3 is TGTGCCAGCAGCTTCGGGACAGTAAGCACAGATACGCAGTATTTT.

This clonotype was counted between two and nine times. A junction boundary mismatches the germline segment, possibly from a read error. CDR3 nucleotides: TGCAGTGCTAGCCCGTTTAGGGCCCAAGAGGCCCAGTACTTC. This translates into CSASPFRAQEAQYF. The chain is built from TRBV20-1 and TRBJ2-5; D is ambiguous. In germline, CDR1 is DFQATT, CDR2 SNEGSKA (reference sequence). CDR3 size: 14 residues.

The sample holds many counts of this clonotype. The chain carries TRBV6-5 and TRBJ2-7, with 10 bases that match TRBD1. V dropped 2 bases and J dropped 6; count of bases not matched to a gene: 7. This CDR3 has 15 amino acids. From germline, CDR1 is MNHEY and CDR2 SVGAGI. The CDR3 sequence is CASSYAVTGGAEQYF. CDR3 nucleotides: TGTGCCAGCAGTTACGCTGTGACAGGGGGCGCCGAGCAGTACTTC.

This clonotype has ten or more counts. The V call is TRBV14, the J call TRBJ1-4, with D hard to call. This CDR3 has 13 residues. Germline V lookup: CDR1 SGHDN, CDR2 FVKESK. Trimming removed 3 bases at V and 11 bases at J, with 13 bases between. The CDR3 protein is CASSHPGMRKLFF. In DNA, the CDR3 is TGTGCCAGCAGCCATCCGGGGATGAGGAAACTGTTTTTT.

This clonotype was seen ten or more times. This chain joins TRBV14 and TRBJ1-1; 7 bases fit TRBD1. The germline V gene encodes CDR1 SGHDN and CDR2 FVKESK. With V trimmed by 0 bases and J by 11 bases, 6 bases remained unmatched. The CDR3 is 13 amino acids. The DNA of the CDR3 is TGTGCCAGCAGCCAAGACGTCCAGGGGGAGGCTTTCTTT. This translates into CASSQDVQGEAFF.

This clonotype has only a few counts. V and J are TRBV29-1 and TRBJ2-5; the D gene is possibly TRBD2 (5 bases). The CDR3 runs 18 residues. Trimming took off 5 bases at V and 1 base at J, with 26 bases between the two ends. The germline gives CDR1 SQVTM, CDR2 ANQGSEA. The CDR3 coding sequence is TGCAGCGTTAGGACCCAAGGAGGCTCTCGGGCCCCCCAAGAGACCCAGTACTTC. Encoded protein: CSVRTQGGSRAPQETQYF.